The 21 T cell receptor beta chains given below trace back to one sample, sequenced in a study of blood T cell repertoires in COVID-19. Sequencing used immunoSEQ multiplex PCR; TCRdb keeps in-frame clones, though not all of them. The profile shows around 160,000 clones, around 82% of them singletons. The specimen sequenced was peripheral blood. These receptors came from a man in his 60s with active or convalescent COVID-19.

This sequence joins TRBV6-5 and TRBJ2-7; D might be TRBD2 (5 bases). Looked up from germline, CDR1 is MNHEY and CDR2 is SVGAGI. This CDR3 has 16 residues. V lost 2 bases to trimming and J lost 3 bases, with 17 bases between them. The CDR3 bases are TGTGCCAGCAGTTACCCCTCGAACGGGGTGAACTACGAGCAGTACTTC. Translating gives CASSYPSNGVNYEQYF.

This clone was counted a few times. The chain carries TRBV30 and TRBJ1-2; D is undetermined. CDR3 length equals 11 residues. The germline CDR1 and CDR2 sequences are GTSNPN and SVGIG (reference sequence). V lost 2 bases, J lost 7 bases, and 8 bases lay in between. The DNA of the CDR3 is TGTGCCTGGAGTACCTCGGGTGGCTACACCTTC. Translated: CAWSTSGGYTF.

The CDR3 bases are TGTGCCAGCAGCCCCACCGGGACAGGGATAAATATGAACACTGAAGCTTTCTTT. Translation gives CASSPTGTGINMNTEAFF. This sequence joins TRBV7-3 and TRBJ1-1; 9 positions match TRBD1. The CDR3 is made up of 18 amino acids. From germline, CDR1 is SGHTA and CDR2 FQGTGA. V lost 5 bases to trimming and J lost 0 bases; unmatched junction nucleotides: 13.

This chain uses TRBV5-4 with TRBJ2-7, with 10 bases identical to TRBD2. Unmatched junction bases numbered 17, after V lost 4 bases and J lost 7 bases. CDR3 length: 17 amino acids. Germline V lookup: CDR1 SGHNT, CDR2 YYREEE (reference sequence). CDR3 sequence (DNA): TGTGCCAGCAGCCCTGGCGGAGCGGGAGGGCATTCGCGGGAGCAGTACTTC. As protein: CASSPGGAGGHSREQYF. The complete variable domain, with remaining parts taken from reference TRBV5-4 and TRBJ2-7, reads ETGVTQSPTHLIKTRGQQVTLRCSSQSGHNTVSWYQQALGQGPQFIFQYYREEENGRGNFPPRFSGLQFPNYSSELNVNALELDDSALYLCASSPGGAGGHSREQYFGPGTRLTVT.

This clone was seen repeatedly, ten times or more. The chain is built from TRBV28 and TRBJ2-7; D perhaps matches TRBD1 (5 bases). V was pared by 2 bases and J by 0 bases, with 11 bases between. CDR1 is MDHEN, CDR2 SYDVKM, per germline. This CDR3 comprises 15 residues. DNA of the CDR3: TGTGCCAGCAGTTTAACGGGCAGGGCCTCCTACGAGCAGTACTTC. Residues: CASSLTGRASYEQYF.

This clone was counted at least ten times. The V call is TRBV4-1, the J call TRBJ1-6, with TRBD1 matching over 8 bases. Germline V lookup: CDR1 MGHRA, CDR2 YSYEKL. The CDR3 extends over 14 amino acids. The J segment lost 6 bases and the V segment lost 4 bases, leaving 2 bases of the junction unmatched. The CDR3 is CASSRTGLNSPLHF. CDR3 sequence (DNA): TGCGCCAGCAGCCGGACAGGGCTTAATTCACCCCTCCACTTT.

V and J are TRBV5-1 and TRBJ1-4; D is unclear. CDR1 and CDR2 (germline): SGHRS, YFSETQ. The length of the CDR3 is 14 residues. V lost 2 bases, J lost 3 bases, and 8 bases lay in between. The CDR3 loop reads CASSFGGANEKLFF. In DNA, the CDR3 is TGCGCCAGCAGCTTCGGAGGAGCTAATGAAAAACTGTTTTTT.

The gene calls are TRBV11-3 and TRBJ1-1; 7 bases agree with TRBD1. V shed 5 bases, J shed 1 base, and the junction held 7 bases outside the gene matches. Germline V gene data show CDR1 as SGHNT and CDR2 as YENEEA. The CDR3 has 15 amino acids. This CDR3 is CASSGLRGKNTEAFF. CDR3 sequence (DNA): TGTGCCAGCAGCGGCCTCAGGGGGAAGAACACTGAAGCTTTCTTT. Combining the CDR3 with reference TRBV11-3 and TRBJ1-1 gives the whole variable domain EAGVVQSPRYKIIEKKQPVAFWCNPISGHNTLYWYLQNLGQGPELLIRYENEEAVDDSQLPKDRFSAERLKGVDSTLKIQPAELGDSAVYLCASSGLRGKNTEAFFGQGTRLTVV.

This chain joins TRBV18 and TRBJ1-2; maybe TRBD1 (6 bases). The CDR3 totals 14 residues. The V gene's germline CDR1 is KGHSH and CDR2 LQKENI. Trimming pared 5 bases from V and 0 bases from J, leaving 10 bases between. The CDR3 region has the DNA TGTGCCAGCTCAGCCCGGGACACTAACTATGGCTACACCTTC. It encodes CASSARDTNYGYTF.

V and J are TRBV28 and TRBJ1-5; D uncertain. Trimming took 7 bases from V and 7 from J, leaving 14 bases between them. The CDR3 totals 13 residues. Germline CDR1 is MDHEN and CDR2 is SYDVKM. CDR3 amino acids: CASTDFSVQPQHF. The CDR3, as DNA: TGTGCCAGCACCGACTTCTCGGTCCAGCCCCAGCATTTT. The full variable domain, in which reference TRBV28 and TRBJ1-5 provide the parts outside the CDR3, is DVKVTQSSRYLVKRTGEKVFLECVQDMDHENMFWYRQDPGLGLRLIYFSYDVKMKEKGDIPEGYSVSREKKERFSLILESASTNQTSMYLCASTDFSVQPQHFGDGTRLSIL.

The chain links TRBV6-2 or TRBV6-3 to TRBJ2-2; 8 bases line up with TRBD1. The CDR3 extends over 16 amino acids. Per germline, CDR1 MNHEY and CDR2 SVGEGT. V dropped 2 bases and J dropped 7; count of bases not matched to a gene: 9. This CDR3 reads CASSYLRGLGVGELFF. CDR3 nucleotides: TGTGCCAGCAGTTACCTCAGGGGGCTTGGGGTCGGGGAGCTGTTTTTT.

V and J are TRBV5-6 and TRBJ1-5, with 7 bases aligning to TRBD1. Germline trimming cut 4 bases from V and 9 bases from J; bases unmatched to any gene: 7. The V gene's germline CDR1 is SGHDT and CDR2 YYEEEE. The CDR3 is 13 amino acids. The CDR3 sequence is CASSATGRLPQHF. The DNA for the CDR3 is TGTGCCAGCAGCGCGACAGGGCGTCTGCCCCAGCATTTT. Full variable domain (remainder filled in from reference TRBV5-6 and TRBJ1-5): DAGVTQSPTHLIKTRGQQVTLRCSPKSGHDTVSWYQQALGQGPQFIFQYYEEEERQRGNFPDRFSGHQFPNYSSELNVNALLLGDSALYLCASSATGRLPQHFGDGTRLSIL.

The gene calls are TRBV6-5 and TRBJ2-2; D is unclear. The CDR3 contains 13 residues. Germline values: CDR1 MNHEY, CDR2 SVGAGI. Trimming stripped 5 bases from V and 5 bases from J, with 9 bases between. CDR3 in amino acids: CASSPLKTGELFF. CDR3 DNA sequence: TGTGCCAGCAGTCCCCTTAAAACCGGGGAGCTGTTTTTT.

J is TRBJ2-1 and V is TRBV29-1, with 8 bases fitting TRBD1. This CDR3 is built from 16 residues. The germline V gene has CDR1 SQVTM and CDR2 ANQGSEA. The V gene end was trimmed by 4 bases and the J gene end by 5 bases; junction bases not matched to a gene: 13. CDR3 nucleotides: TGCAGCGTTGGACCCACAGCAGGGGGCGTCCACAATGAGCAGTTCTTC. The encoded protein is CSVGPTAGGVHNEQFF.

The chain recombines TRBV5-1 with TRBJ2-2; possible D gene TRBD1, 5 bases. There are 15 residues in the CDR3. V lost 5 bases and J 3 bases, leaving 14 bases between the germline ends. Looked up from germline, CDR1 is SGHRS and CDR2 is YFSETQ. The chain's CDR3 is CASSWRGQDTGELFF. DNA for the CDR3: TGCGCCAGCAGTTGGCGTGGACAAGACACCGGGGAGCTGTTTTTT. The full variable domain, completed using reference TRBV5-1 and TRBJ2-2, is KAGVTQTPRYLIKTRGQQVTLSCSPISGHRSVSWYQQTPGQGLQFLFEYFSETQRNKGNFPGRFSGRQFSNSRSEMNVSTLELGDSALYLCASSWRGQDTGELFFGEGSRLTVL.

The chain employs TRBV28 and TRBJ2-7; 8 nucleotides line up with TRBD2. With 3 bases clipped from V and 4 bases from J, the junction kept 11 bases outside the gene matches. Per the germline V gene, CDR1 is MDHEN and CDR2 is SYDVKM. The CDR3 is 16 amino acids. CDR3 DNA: TGTGCCAGCAGTTTTGATCTAGCGGGCCTAACATACGAGCAGTACTTC. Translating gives CASSFDLAGLTYEQYF.

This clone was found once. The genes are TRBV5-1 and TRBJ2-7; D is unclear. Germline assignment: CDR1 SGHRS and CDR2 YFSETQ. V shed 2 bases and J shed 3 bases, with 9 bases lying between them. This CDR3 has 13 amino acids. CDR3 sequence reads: CASSFNGLYEQYF. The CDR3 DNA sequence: TGCGCCAGCAGCTTTAACGGTCTCTACGAGCAGTACTTC.

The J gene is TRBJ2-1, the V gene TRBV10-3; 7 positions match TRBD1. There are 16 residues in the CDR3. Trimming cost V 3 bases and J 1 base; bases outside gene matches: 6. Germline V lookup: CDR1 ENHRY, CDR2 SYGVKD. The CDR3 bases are TGTGCCATCAGTGAAGGACAGGCTAAATCCTACAATGAGCAGTTCTTC. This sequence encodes CAISEGQAKSYNEQFF.

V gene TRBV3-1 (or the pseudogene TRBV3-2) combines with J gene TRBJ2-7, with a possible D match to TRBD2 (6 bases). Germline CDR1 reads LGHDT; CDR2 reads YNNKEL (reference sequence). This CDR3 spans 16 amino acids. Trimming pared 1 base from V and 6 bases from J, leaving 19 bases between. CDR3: CASSQGVGLEGLEQYF. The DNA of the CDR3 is TGTGCCAGCAGCCAAGGGGTCGGCCTGGAGGGGCTCGAGCAGTACTTC.

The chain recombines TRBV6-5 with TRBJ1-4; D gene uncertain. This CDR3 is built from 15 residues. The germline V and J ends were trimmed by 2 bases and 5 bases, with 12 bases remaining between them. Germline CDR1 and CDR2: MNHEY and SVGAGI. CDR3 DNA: TGTGCCAGCAGTTACCGAACCGCGGAGAATGAAAAACTGTTTTTT. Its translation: CASSYRTAENEKLFF.

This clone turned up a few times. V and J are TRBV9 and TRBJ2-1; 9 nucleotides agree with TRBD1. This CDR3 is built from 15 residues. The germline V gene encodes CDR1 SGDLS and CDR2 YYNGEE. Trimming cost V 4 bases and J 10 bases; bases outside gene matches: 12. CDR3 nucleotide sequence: TGTGCCAGCAGCTTACGACAGGGGGGGCAGGCGGAGCAGTTCTTC. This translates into CASSLRQGGQAEQFF.